The following is a T cell receptor beta chain sequence with its context. The data were taken from a study of blood T cell repertoires in COVID-19. Turning to the study itself: Some COVID-19 samples were acute and others convalescent; all came from the United States, Italy and Spain. PBMCs, B-cell-depleted T cells, or T cells provided the cDNA or gDNA that made up the material.

CDR1 and CDR2 from the germline V gene are SGHRS and YFSETQ. V lost 4 bases, J lost 5 bases, and 6 bases stayed unmatched. The CDR3 covers 14 residues. The table came from immunoSEQ multiplex PCR; TCRdb's copy has only in-frame clones and leaves some out. The sample shows over 150,000 clones, over 80% of them seen only once. This sequence joins TRBV5-1 and TRBJ1-5, with 7 bases fitting TRBD1. Sequencing used peripheral blood. This clonotype was sampled from a woman aged 60 to 75 who had recovered from COVID-19. The CDR3: CASSVGTEDQPQHF. DNA of the CDR3: TGCGCCAGCAGCGTAGGGACAGAGGATCAGCCCCAGCATTTT.